The sequence of this TCR beta chain was determined in a study of CD8 T cells in ankylosing spondylitis. In regard to this clonotype: Its antigen is currently unknown.

CDR1 is SGHTS, CDR2 YDEGEE, per germline. This CDR3 region has 16 residues. Between the trimmed V and J ends, which lost 0 bases and 2 bases, there was a span of 12 bases. Study findings and constraints: In ankylosing spondylitis blood, a motif of roughly 8 highly homologous TCR beta variants appeared characteristic. Disease-linked clones proved CD8+ and comparatively uncommon in peripheral blood.

Making the TCR beta libraries involved quantitative 5'-RACE with molecular barcodes. TCRdb fed the 5' RACE reads into MiXCR, producing one record per CDR3 protein. Seen here are about 340,000 distinct CDR3 sequences, 6.5% to 10% observed once, and the top ten hold 13% to 15%. This TCR was sampled from a male donor with ankylosing spondylitis. The sample was blood, either unsorted or a sorted T cell fraction (not recorded which). The chain uses TRBV5-8 and TRBJ1-5; D unresolved. In nucleotides, the CDR3 is TGTGCCAGCAGCTTGGCGACGGGTTGGGGCAATCAGCCCCAGCATTTT. Its protein product is CASSLATGWGNQPQHF.